These 3 T cell receptor beta chains originate from one sample sequenced in a study of T-cell reconstitution after alpha-beta-depleted transplantation in children. TCRbeta library preparation incorporated unique molecular identifiers. In TCRdb, the PCR reads were re-called with MiXCR into one record per CDR3 protein. The sample shows 190,000 or so distinct CDR3 sequences, more than 12% of them seen only once. The material sequenced was PBMCs from the stem cell graft donor, taken from the stem cell graft. Receptors originate from a human donor who donated a stem cell graft to a child with acute lymphoblastic leukemia.

This clonotype occurred many times. V gene TRBV7-9 combines with J gene TRBJ2-1, with TRBD2 matching over 13 bases. The V and J ends lost 5 bases and 2 bases, in that order; junction bases with no gene match: 6. The CDR3 totals 17 residues. Germline V gives CDR1 SEHNR, CDR2 FQNEAQ (reference sequence). This chain's CDR3 is CASSQEGTSGAYNEQFF. The DNA for the CDR3 is TGTGCCAGCAGCCAGGAGGGGACTAGCGGGGCCTACAATGAGCAGTTCTTC. Filled out from reference TRBV7-9 and TRBJ2-1, the complete variable domain reads DTGVSQNPRHKITKRGQNVTFRCDPISEHNRLYWYRQTLGQGPEFLTYFQNEAQLEKSRLLSDRFSAERPKGSFSTLEIQRTEQGDSAMYLCASSQEGTSGAYNEQFFGPGTRLTVL.

This clonotype was detected a few times. The CDR3 protein is CASSPTQKADTQYF. In DNA form, the CDR3 reads TGTGCCAGTAGTCCCACCCAGAAGGCAGATACGCAGTATTTT. J is TRBJ2-3 and V is TRBV19; D call uncertain. The CDR3 loop spans 14 amino acids. Germline CDR1 LNHDA, CDR2 SQIVND (reference sequence). The ends were cut back, 5 bases at V and 4 bases at J, with 13 bases in the middle.

This clonotype was recorded at least ten times. The CDR3 DNA reads TGTGCCATTCGTACAGGGAATCAGCCCCAGCATTTT. Its translation: CAIRTGNQPQHF. The gene calls are TRBV28 and TRBJ1-5; D is perhaps TRBD1 (6 bases). The length of the CDR3 is 12 residues. CDR1 and CDR2 (germline): MDHEN, SYDVKM. V was clipped by 10 bases and J by 4 bases, with 11 bases between them. The complete variable domain, with remaining parts taken from reference TRBV28 and TRBJ1-5, reads DVKVTQSSRYLVKRTGEKVFLECVQDMDHENMFWYRQDPGLGLRLIYFSYDVKMKEKGDIPEGYSVSREKKERFSLILESASTNQTSMYLCAIRTGNQPQHFGDGTRLSIL.